This TCR beta chain was recovered during a study of T cell responses to AZD1222 COVID-19 vaccine. The germline V gene has CDR1 SEHNR and CDR2 FQNEAQ (reference sequence). V lost 1 base and J lost 5, with 15 bases in between. The CDR3 is made up of 15 amino acids. Repertoires were generated with immunoSEQ multiplex PCR, while TCRdb's copy carries only in-frame clones and drops some. The data hold 130,000 or so clones, with more than 75% observed a single time. The material was peripheral blood, obtained 28 days after the second AZD1222 dose. The clonotype was recovered from an adult who received the AZD1222 COVID-19 vaccine. The chain couples TRBV7-9 to TRBJ2-7; D tentatively reads TRBD1 or TRBD2 (5 bases each). CDR3 nucleotide sequence: TGTGCCAGCAGCTTAGTGGGGCAGGGACCGAACGAGCAGTACTTC. This sequence encodes CASSLVGQGPNEQYF.